The 32 T cell receptor beta chains presented below share a single source sample, sequenced in a study of shared clonotypes between healthy human individuals. The table came from immunoSEQ multiplex PCR; TCRdb's copy has only in-frame clones and leaves some out. Of 650,000 to 800,000 clones listed, approximately 72% were seen once; the top ten hold about 1.7%. The specimen sequenced was memory CD4+ T cells sorted from blood. As to subset: CD45RA-negative fraction. These receptors were collected from a woman aged 25 to 39 in good health.

The rearrangement links TRBV5-4 to TRBJ1-4, with D perhaps TRBD1 (6 bases). Trimming removed 4 bases at V and 2 bases at J, with 12 bases between. CDR1 SGHNT and CDR2 YYREEE come from the germline V gene (reference sequence). The CDR3 is 15 residues long. This CDR3 is CASSVTGITNEKLFF. DNA for the CDR3: TGTGCCAGCAGCGTCACAGGGATTACTAATGAAAAACTGTTTTTT.

The V and J genes are TRBV14 and TRBJ2-2, with 7 nucleotides matching TRBD1. V dropped 3 bases and J dropped 5; count of bases not matched to a gene: 9. Germline values: CDR1 SGHDN, CDR2 FVKESK. This CDR3 is 16 amino acids long. The CDR3 DNA reads TGTGCCAGCAGCCAGGATCCGGGACAGCTTACCGGGGAGCTGTTTTTT. Its protein is CASSQDPGQLTGELFF.

The rearrangement uses TRBV4-1 and TRBJ1-1; D gene uncertain. This CDR3 region has 13 residues. The V end was cut by 1 base, the J end by 5 bases, with 8 bases between. Germline loops: CDR1 MGHRA, CDR2 YSYEKL. CDR3 loop: CASSQVEATEAFF. The CDR3 nucleotides read TGCGCCAGCAGCCAAGTAGAAGCGACTGAAGCTTTCTTT.

In its sample, this clone was seen many times. The V gene is TRBV28, the J gene TRBJ1-4, with TRBD1 as a possible D gene (6 bases). Germline lookup yields CDR1 MDHEN and CDR2 SYDVKM. V gave up 10 bases and J gave up 0 bases, with 15 bases separating them. CDR3 length: 15 amino acids. CDR3 amino acids: CAISTGSATNEKLFF. CDR3 DNA sequence: TGTGCCATCTCGACAGGATCTGCAACTAATGAAAAACTGTTTTTT. Looking up the rest from reference TRBV28 and TRBJ1-4 gives the full variable domain: DVKVTQSSRYLVKRTGEKVFLECVQDMDHENMFWYRQDPGLGLRLIYFSYDVKMKEKGDIPEGYSVSREKKERFSLILESASTNQTSMYLCAISTGSATNEKLFFGSGTQLSVL.

This clone was counted a single time. This chain links TRBV4-1 with TRBJ2-2; 7 bases are shared with TRBD1. Trimming took 0 bases from V and 1 from J; bases not matched to a gene: 5. The CDR3 is 17 residues long. From germline, CDR1 is MGHRA and CDR2 YSYEKL. The CDR3 reads CASSQEAQGVNTGELFF. The CDR3 DNA follows: TGCGCCAGCAGCCAAGAGGCGCAGGGGGTGAACACCGGGGAGCTGTTTTTT.

This chain uses TRBV27 with TRBJ2-7; 8 bases fit TRBD2. This CDR3 spans 16 amino acids. In germline, CDR1 is MNHEY, CDR2 SMNVEV (reference sequence). V gave up 7 bases and J gave up 1 base; unmatched junction bases: 12. The CDR3 region has the DNA TGTGCCAGCAAATTAAAAAAGCGGGAGAAATCCTACGAGCAGTACTTC. Protein sequence: CASKLKKREKSYEQYF.

This clone came up many times. The chain joins TRBV29-1 to TRBJ1-2; a weak D match, TRBD1 (5 bases). This CDR3 is 12 amino acids long. V was clipped by 6 bases and J by 6 bases, with 14 bases between them. In germline, CDR1 is SQVTM, CDR2 ANQGSEA. The CDR3 DNA reads TGCAGCGTGGGGGAGAGGAGGGATGGCTACACCTTC. Its protein is CSVGERRDGYTF.

The chain uses TRBV30 and TRBJ2-7; 7 bases line up with TRBD1. Germline V gene data show CDR1 as GTSNPN and CDR2 as SVGIG (reference sequence). Losses at the gene ends were 6 bases for V and 1 base for J; bases not matched to a gene: 6. The CDR3 runs 13 residues. CDR3: CACKVQGSYEQYF. The CDR3 DNA is TGTGCCTGTAAAGTACAGGGGTCCTACGAGCAGTACTTC.

Worth noting for this clone: This sample includes further DNA sequences coding for the same CDR3. The chain is built from TRBV29-1 and TRBJ2-1; TRBD1 agrees at 8 bases. Germline V gene lookup returns CDR1 SQVTM and CDR2 ANQGSEA. J was trimmed by 1 base and V by 3 bases; bases with no gene match: 2. The CDR3 runs 14 residues. CDR3 in amino acids: CSVDDRGSYNEQFF. The CDR3 region has the DNA TGCAGCGTTGACGACAGGGGTTCCTACAATGAGCAGTTCTTC.

This clone was observed many times. The chain has TRBV7-2 and TRBJ2-7, with 9 bases that match TRBD2. Germline V lookup: CDR1 SGHTA, CDR2 FQGNSA. The CDR3 has 14 amino acids. J was trimmed by 3 bases and V by 5 bases; bases with no gene match: 5. CDR3 sequence: CASSRTSVGYEQYF. In DNA, the CDR3 is TGTGCCAGCAGCCGGACTAGCGTCGGCTACGAGCAGTACTTC. The full variable domain, rest sourced from reference TRBV7-2 and TRBJ2-7, is GAGVSQSPSNKVTEKGKDVELRCDPISGHTALYWYRQSLGQGLEFLIYFQGNSAPDKSGLPSDRFSAERTGGSVSTLTIQRTQQEDSAVYLCASSRTSVGYEQYFGPGTRLTVT.

V usage is TRBV11-1 and J usage is TRBJ1-3; TRBD1 might be the D (6 bases). Between the trimmed V and J ends, which lost 5 bases and 0 bases, there was a span of 11 bases. The CDR3 contains 15 residues. The germline CDR1 and CDR2 sequences are SGHAT and FQDESV (reference sequence). CDR3 sequence: CASSPGEVSGNTIYF. In DNA form, the CDR3 reads TGTGCCAGCAGCCCAGGGGAGGTCTCTGGAAACACCATATATTTT.

A few counts support this clone. The chain couples TRBV9 to TRBJ1-3, with D possibly TRBD1 on 6 matching bases. Germline V gives CDR1 SGDLS, CDR2 YYNGEE. Trimming took 3 bases from V and 1 from J, leaving 8 bases between them. This CDR3 is 14 amino acids long. The CDR3 nucleotides read TGTGCCAGCAGCGGAGACAGGTCTGGAAACACCATATATTTT. Its protein product is CASSGDRSGNTIYF.

The chain uses TRBV10-2 and TRBJ2-5; maybe TRBD2 (6 bases). The CDR3 has 11 amino acids. V was clipped by 10 bases and J by 2 bases, with 8 bases between them. Germline lookup yields CDR1 WSHSY and CDR2 SAAADI. The DNA of the CDR3 is TGCGCCACGCGGGGACAAGAGACCCAGTACTTC. Translating it yields CATRGQETQYF.

This chain joins TRBV5-5 and TRBJ1-1; tentatively, D is TRBD1 (5 bases). Germline CDR1 reads SGHKS; CDR2 reads YYEKEE (reference sequence). Trimming shortened V by 7 bases and J by 0 bases, and 22 bases separated the two germline ends. The CDR3 spans 17 residues. This CDR3 is CASQKWGSGVMNTEAFF. Written as DNA, the CDR3 is TGTGCCAGCCAGAAATGGGGGTCCGGAGTGATGAACACTGAAGCTTTCTTT.

This clone was counted once. The chain couples TRBV15 to TRBJ2-7; D is undetermined. The germline CDR1 and CDR2 sequences are LNHNV and YYDKDF (reference sequence). The CDR3 totals 13 residues. The germline V and J ends were trimmed by 0 bases and 3 bases, with 6 bases remaining between them. The CDR3 region is CATSRDIHYEQYF. The CDR3 nucleotides are TGTGCCACCAGCAGAGATATACACTACGAGCAGTACTTC.

Notes on this clone: Other nucleotide sequences in the sample specify the same CDR3. The gene calls are TRBV5-1 and TRBJ1-2; D ambiguous. The length of the CDR3 is 14 residues. The V and J ends lost 0 bases and 4 bases respectively, with 10 bases between them. Germline lookup yields CDR1 SGHRS and CDR2 YFSETQ. The CDR3 nucleotides read TGCGCCAGCAGCTTGGGATCGGGGAGCTATGGCTACACCTTC. Its protein product is CASSLGSGSYGYTF.

V and J are TRBV14 and TRBJ2-7, with 14 bases that match TRBD2. Germline V gene sequence: CDR1 SGHDN, CDR2 FVKESK. The CDR3 spans 22 residues. Trimming at V came to 1 base and at J to 3 bases, leaving 20 bases not matched to a gene. The CDR3 sequence is CASSQGGGRGTSGSVRVYEQYF. CDR3 bases: TGTGCCAGCAGCCAAGGGGGCGGCAGAGGGACTAGCGGGAGTGTTAGAGTCTACGAGCAGTACTTC.

The rearrangement joins TRBV2 to TRBJ1-5; the D gene is possibly TRBD1 (5 bases). Germline V lookup: CDR1 SNHLY, CDR2 FYNNEI. The CDR3 covers 18 residues. Trimming removed 7 bases from V and 5 bases from J, with 27 bases in between. CDR3 loop: CASMEWSRVRSKDQPQHF. The CDR3 region has the DNA TGTGCCAGCATGGAATGGAGCAGGGTTCGCTCTAAGGATCAGCCCCAGCATTTT.

Concerning this clone itself: At one end, the junction sequence differs from germline, possibly due to a read error. The chain links TRBV9 to TRBJ2-2; D might be TRBD2 (6 bases). There are 13 residues in the CDR3. The V gene's germline CDR1 is SGDLS and CDR2 YYNGEE. The CDR3 DNA sequence: TGTGCCAGCAGCTTACGGAGCACCGGGGGGCTGTTTTTT. It specifies CASSLRSTGGLFF.

On this clone: This CDR3 is also generated by other DNA sequences in the sample. The rearrangement joins TRBV7-8 to TRBJ1-5; D ambiguous. Germline-derived CDR1 and CDR2 are SGHVS and FQNEAQ. The V end was cut by 1 base, the J end by 6 bases, with 4 bases between. There are 12 residues in the CDR3. CDR3 coding DNA: TGTGCCAGCAGCTTAGTTGGTCAGCCCCAGCATTTT. Encoded protein: CASSLVGQPQHF.

This chain joins TRBV30 and TRBJ1-1; no clear D. Trimming left V 2 bases short and J 4 bases short, with 11 bases between. CDR1 is GTSNPN, CDR2 SVGIG, per germline (reference sequence). The CDR3 length is 13 residues. The CDR3 DNA sequence: TGTGCCTGGAGTCGGGGAGAAGGCACTGAAGCTTTCTTT. It encodes CAWSRGEGTEAFF.

This clone was seen just once. V is TRBV11-2 and J is TRBJ2-7, with D perhaps TRBD2 (6 bases). Between the trimmed V and J ends, which lost 4 bases and 6 bases, there was a span of 16 bases. This CDR3 is built from 14 residues. Looked up from germline, CDR1 is SGHAT and CDR2 is FQNNGV. CDR3 sequence (DNA): TGTGCCAGCAGCTCGACTAGGGGTCAAGGCGAGCAGTACTTC. It is translated as CASSSTRGQGEQYF.

Points on this clone: Other DNA variants within this sample encode the same CDR3. The rearrangement links TRBV29-1 to TRBJ2-7; D unclear. The germline gives CDR1 SQVTM, CDR2 ANQGSEA. V was clipped by 3 bases and J by 3 bases, with 12 bases between them. The CDR3 length is 13 residues. CDR3 nucleotides: TGCAGCGTTGATTTAGGGCAAAACTACGAGCAGTACTTC. It is translated as CSVDLGQNYEQYF.

The chain recombines TRBV14 with TRBJ1-2, with D perhaps matching TRBD1 (5 bases). The length of the CDR3 is 15 residues. V dropped 2 bases and J dropped 2 bases, with 12 bases sitting between them. The V gene's germline CDR1 is SGHDN and CDR2 FVKESK. Here the CDR3 DNA reads TGTGCCAGCAGCCAATATTCACAGGAAAACTATGGCTACACCTTC. It encodes CASSQYSQENYGYTF.

The sample holds one count of this clone. This chain uses TRBV2 with TRBJ2-7, with 11 nucleotides matching TRBD2. Germline V CDR1 and CDR2: SNHLY, FYNNEI. The CDR3 loop spans 14 amino acids. V trimming: 6 bases; J trimming: 3 bases; junction bases outside the gene matches: 4. The CDR3 DNA reads as TGTGCCAGCAGGGTTAGCGGGGGGGGCTACGAGCAGTACTTC. Translated, it gives CASRVSGGGYEQYF.

J is TRBJ2-3 and V is TRBV28; TRBD2 matches 12 bases. The CDR3 has 16 residues. Germline V gives CDR1 MDHEN, CDR2 SYDVKM. Trimming took 4 bases from V and 6 from J; bases not matched to a gene: 8. The CDR3 DNA sequence: TGTGCCAGCAGTTACTCACTAGCGGGAGGTGGGGATACGCAGTATTTT. Amino acids: CASSYSLAGGGDTQYF.

This chain connects TRBV30 to TRBJ2-1; 8 bases line up with TRBD2. Germline CDR1 is GTSNPN and CDR2 is SVGIG (reference sequence). The CDR3 runs to 15 residues. With V trimmed by 3 bases and J by 3 bases, 7 bases remained unmatched. In DNA, the CDR3 is TGTGCCTGGAGCCACCCCGGGACTAGCTACAATGAGCAGTTCTTC. Translated: CAWSHPGTSYNEQFF.

This chain uses TRBV19 with TRBJ1-5; TRBD1 matches at 7 bases. Germline V gene sequence: CDR1 LNHDA, CDR2 SQIVND (reference sequence). This CDR3 has 16 amino acids. With V trimmed by 0 bases and J by 1 base, 3 bases remained unmatched. This chain's CDR3 is CASSIEGGWSNQPQHF. CDR3 coding DNA: TGTGCCAGTAGTATAGAAGGGGGCTGGAGCAATCAGCCCCAGCATTTT.

The genes are TRBV5-6 and TRBJ1-1, with D possibly matching TRBD1 (6 bases). Per the germline V gene, CDR1 is SGHDT and CDR2 is YYEEEE. Between the trimmed V and J ends, which lost 2 bases and 5 bases, there was a span of 19 bases. This CDR3 is built from 16 residues. CDR3 nucleotides: TGTGCCAGCAGCTTTTTAGGGACAAGTTATGGTACTGAAGCTTTCTTT. Amino acids: CASSFLGTSYGTEAFF.

The chain links TRBV5-1 to TRBJ1-1; D gene ambiguous. The CDR3 totals 15 residues. Germline CDR1 SGHRS, CDR2 YFSETQ. V lost 0 bases to trimming and J lost 1 base, with 10 bases between them. The CDR3 loop is CASSLVLDANTEAFF. CDR3 sequence (DNA): TGCGCCAGCAGCTTGGTGTTGGACGCGAACACTGAAGCTTTCTTT.

The chain employs TRBV28 and TRBJ2-7; weak D call: TRBD2 (5 bases). Germline lookup yields CDR1 MDHEN and CDR2 SYDVKM. This CDR3 is built from 16 residues. V lost 5 bases and J lost 0, with 17 bases in between. The CDR3 nucleotides read TGTGCCAGCAGTCCAATCATTGGGAGTAGCTCCTACGAGCAGTACTTC. It specifies CASSPIIGSSSYEQYF.

The sample holds a few counts of this clone. The chain is built from TRBV14 and TRBJ2-2; D is perhaps TRBD1 (5 bases). V lost 4 bases to trimming and J lost 7 bases, with 13 bases between them. Germline assignment: CDR1 SGHDN and CDR2 FVKESK. The CDR3 spans 14 residues. CDR3 nucleotide sequence: TGTGCCAGCAGCCCGGCTCCAGGGTACGGGGAGCTGTTTTTT. Translated, it gives CASSPAPGYGELFF.